The source of this T cell receptor beta chain is a study of CD8+ T cells in alopecia areata. As for the study in general: Each of the treated patients was given oral tofacitinib, 5 to 10 mg twice daily, for moderate-to-severe alopecia areata. Study conclusions and caveats: Sequences from scalp samples also cover resident alphabeta T cells of normal skin.

With respect to this clone: Its cognate antigen is unknown.

Germline CDR1 and CDR2: KGHSH and LQKENI. V dropped 3 bases and J dropped 2 bases, with 10 bases sitting between them. The CDR3 length is 14 residues. The sequencing template was cDNA reverse transcribed from extracted RNA. Assay: immunoSEQ multiplex PCR; the TCRdb copy retains only in-frame clones and omits some. Here the sample spans about 180,000 clones, more than 60% being singletons. This rearrangement joins TRBV18 to TRBJ1-1; a possible D gene is TRBD1 (5 bases). The sequence was obtained from a human donor with alopecia areata. The sample consisted of CD4+ T cells sorted from blood, taken at week 0. CDR3 nucleotides: TGTGCCAGCTCACCTCAGGGTACCAACACTGAAGCTTTCTTT. This encodes CASSPQGTNTEAFF. The complete variable domain, with remaining parts taken from reference TRBV18 and TRBJ1-1, reads NAGVMQNPRHLVRRRGQEARLRCSPMKGHSHVYWYRQLPEEGLKFMVYLQKENIIDESGMPKERFSAEFPKEGPSILRIQQVVRGDSAAYFCASSPQGTNTEAFFGQGTRLTVV.